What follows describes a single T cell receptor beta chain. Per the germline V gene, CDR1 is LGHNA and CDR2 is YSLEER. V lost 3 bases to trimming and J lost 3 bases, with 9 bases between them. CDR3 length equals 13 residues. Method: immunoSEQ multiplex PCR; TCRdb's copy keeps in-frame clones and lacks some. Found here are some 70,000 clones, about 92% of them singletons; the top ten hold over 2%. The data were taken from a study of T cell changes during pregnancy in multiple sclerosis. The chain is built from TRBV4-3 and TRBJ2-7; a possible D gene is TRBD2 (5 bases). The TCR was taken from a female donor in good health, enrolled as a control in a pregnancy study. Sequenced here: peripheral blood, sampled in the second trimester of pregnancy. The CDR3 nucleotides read TGCGCCAGCAGCCAGAACGGGGTCTACGAGCAGTACTTC. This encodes CASSQNGVYEQYF.